The 28 T cell receptor beta chains given below trace back to one sample, sequenced in a study of breast tumors, draining lymph nodes, adjacent tissues. TCRdb redid the calling of the multiplex PCR reads with MiXCR, one entry per CDR3 protein. This sample yields around 290,000 distinct CDR3 sequences, of which about 33% are seen a single time; roughly 1.2% belongs to the top ten. Samples came from axillary lymph nodes draining the breast cancer. The sample was axillary lymph node tissue. The receptor set was obtained from a female donor with breast cancer. Some clones in this sample may be carry-over from other donors' samples.

In this sample, this clonotype turned up many times. This rearrangement joins TRBV18 to TRBJ2-5; D perhaps matches TRBD2 (5 bases). The germline V gene encodes CDR1 KGHSH and CDR2 LQKENI. V gave up 1 base and J gave up 5 bases, with 11 bases separating them. The CDR3 spans 14 residues. The CDR3 bases are TGTGCCAGCTCACCACGCCGGGATGCGGAGACCCAGTACTTC. Its protein is CASSPRRDAETQYF.

Comment on this clonotype: A much larger clone is a single base away; this may be a read error. V gene TRBV14 combines with J gene TRBJ1-4; D may be TRBD1 (6 bases). The germline V gene encodes CDR1 SGHDN and CDR2 FVKESK. The CDR3 is 14 amino acids. CDR3: CASSSRDTYEELFF. In DNA form, the CDR3 reads TGTGCCAGCAGTTCCCGGGACACCTATGAAGAACTGTTTTTT.

CDR3 region: CASSPGAIGNQPQHF. CDR3 bases: TGTGCCAGCTCACCGGGTGCTATAGGCAATCAGCCCCAGCATTTT. The chain joins TRBV18 to TRBJ1-5; D remains unclear. Germline-derived CDR1 and CDR2 are KGHSH and LQKENI. CDR3 size: 15 residues. The V gene lost 3 bases and the J gene lost 2 bases, with 11 bases spanning the gap.

The rearrangement joins TRBV5-1 to TRBJ1-5, with D possibly TRBD1 on 6 matching bases. The CDR3 spans 14 residues. Germline CDR1 reads SGHRS; CDR2 reads YFSETQ. Trimming took off 0 bases at V and 11 bases at J, with 15 bases between the two ends. In DNA form, the CDR3 reads TGCGCCAGCAGCTTGGAAGGGGGTAGGGAGACCCAGCATTTT. Its translation is CASSLEGGRETQHF.

This clonotype has only a few counts. V usage is TRBV6-2 or TRBV6-3 and J usage is TRBJ2-7, with D perhaps TRBD2 (6 bases). Germline loops: CDR1 MNHEY, CDR2 SVGEGT. Trimming removed 2 bases at V and 4 bases at J, with 12 bases between. CDR3 length equals 14 residues. CDR3 in amino acids: CASSYRGTGYEQYF. CDR3 sequence (DNA): TGTGCCAGCAGTTACCGGGGGACTGGGTACGAGCAGTACTTC.

Points on this clonotype: With a much larger clone just one base away, this may be a read error. The chain recombines TRBV5-1 with TRBJ2-5, with a possible D match to TRBD2 (5 bases). Looked up from germline, CDR1 is SGHRS and CDR2 is YFSETQ. The CDR3 contains 16 residues. CDR3 bases: TGCGCCAGCAGCTTGGAAGGGAGCGCCATAATAGAGATCCAGTACTTC. Protein sequence: CASSLEGSAIIEIQYF.

This clonotype was detected ten times or more. The V call is TRBV12-3 or TRBV12-4, the J call TRBJ2-3; D is undetermined. This CDR3 has 15 amino acids. The germline V and J ends were trimmed by 5 bases and 1 base, with 13 bases remaining between them. The CDR3 spells CASSRHLPRTDTQYF. DNA of the CDR3: TGTGCCAGCAGTCGCCACTTACCACGCACAGATACGCAGTATTTT.

A remark on this clonotype: It may be a read error: a sequence one base away is much more abundant. This is likely a read error, given that the CDR3 carries no conserved phenylalanine or tryptophan at its end. This rearrangement joins TRBV19 to TRBJ2-1; D possibly corresponds to TRBD2 (6 bases). Germline loops: CDR1 LNHDA, CDR2 SQIVND (reference sequence). Trimming removed 5 bases from V and 5 bases from J, with 13 bases in between. The CDR3 has 14 amino acids. CDR3 bases: TGTGCCAGTAGTTATCCGGGAGTCCACAATGAGCAGTTCTCC. It yields the protein CASSYPGVHNEQFS.

This clonotype appeared many times. This chain joins TRBV20-1 and TRBJ2-7, with 7 bases that match TRBD1. This CDR3 comprises 13 residues. CDR1 is DFQATT and CDR2 is SNEGSKA in the germline V gene (reference sequence). J gave up 2 bases and V 5 bases, and 6 bases lay outside the gene matches. The CDR3 loop reads CSAQRDSTYEQYF. In nucleotides, the CDR3 is TGCAGTGCTCAGAGGGACAGCACCTACGAGCAGTACTTC.

For this clonotype: This may come from a read error, since a much larger clone is one base off. The chain couples TRBV11-3 to TRBJ2-3; 9 bases are shared with TRBD2. The CDR3 is made up of 17 amino acids. The germline V gene has CDR1 SGHNT and CDR2 YENEEA. CDR3 region: CASSFPGGGRVSDTRYF. CDR3 sequence (DNA): TGTGCCAGCAGCTTCCCCGGGGGCGGGAGGGTTTCAGATACGCGGTATTTT.

This clonotype was picked up many times. The chain carries TRBV6-1 and TRBJ2-3; D remains unclear. Deletions cut 7 bases from V and 4 bases from J, with 12 bases between. The germline V gene encodes CDR1 MNHNS and CDR2 SASEGT. The CDR3 contains 13 residues. This chain's CDR3 is CASTPGGPDTQYF. CDR3 DNA: TGTGCCAGCACGCCGGGTGGCCCAGATACGCAGTATTTT.

This clonotype occurred many times. CDR3 loop: CSVDSGRRAFF. As DNA, the CDR3 is TGCAGCGTTGATTCCGGGAGACGTGCTTTCTTT. The chain employs TRBV29-1 and TRBJ1-1; no clear D gene. CDR3 size: 11 residues. The V gene lost 3 bases and the J gene lost 11 bases, with 13 bases spanning the gap. Germline V gives CDR1 SQVTM, CDR2 ANQGSEA.

The rearrangement links TRBV27 to TRBJ2-7; TRBD2 is a possible D gene (6 bases). The CDR3 spans 12 residues. With 6 bases removed from V and 7 bases from J, the gap between germline ends came to 13 bases. Germline CDR1 is MNHEY and CDR2 is SMNVEV (reference sequence). The CDR3 loop is CASSRDFREQYF. The CDR3 nucleotides read TGTGCCAGCAGCCGGGACTTTAGAGAGCAGTACTTC.

This clonotype appeared many times. The chain combines TRBV5-6 with TRBJ2-6; the D gene is possibly TRBD1 (6 bases). The CDR3 covers 17 residues. CDR1 SGHDT and CDR2 YYEEEE come from the germline V gene. Trimming removed 0 bases from V and 2 bases from J, with 12 bases in between. CDR3: CASSLDRGWAGANVLTF. The CDR3 DNA reads TGTGCCAGCAGCTTGGATAGGGGGTGGGCTGGGGCCAACGTCCTGACTTTC.

The chain has TRBV24-1 and TRBJ2-3, with TRBD2 matching over 12 bases. Germline V lookup: CDR1 KGHDR, CDR2 SFDVKD. Trimming took 12 bases from V and 4 from J; bases not matched to a gene: 13. CDR3 length equals 16 residues. CDR3 bases: TGTGCCTGGAGTAATATACTAGCGGGAGGAGCAGATACGCAGTATTTT. This sequence encodes CAWSNILAGGADTQYF.

Worth noting for this clonotype: A much bigger clone sits one base away, suggesting this may be a read error. This chain uses TRBV6-5 with TRBJ1-6; TRBD1 aligns across 8 bases. CDR3 length equals 15 residues. With V trimmed by 5 bases and J by 9 bases, 9 bases remained unmatched. CDR1 and CDR2 from the germline V gene are MNHEY and SVGAGI. CDR3 in amino acids: CASSLSSGGSSPLHF. The CDR3 region has the DNA TGTGCCAGCAGTCTTTCTTCAGGGGGCAGTTCACCCCTCCACTTT.

There are many counts of this clonotype. The genes are TRBV20-1 and TRBJ2-3; D possibly corresponds to TRBD2 (6 bases). The V end was cut by 3 bases, the J end by 1 base, with 17 bases between. Per germline, CDR1 DFQATT and CDR2 SNEGSKA (reference sequence). This CDR3 spans 16 amino acids. CDR3 protein: CSASSYGGIGTDTQYF. The CDR3 DNA is TGCAGTGCTAGTAGCTACGGCGGGATAGGCACAGATACGCAGTATTTT.

The rearrangement links TRBV29-1 to TRBJ2-5, with 8 bases aligning to TRBD2. The CDR3 has 12 residues. Germline-derived CDR1 and CDR2 are SQVTM and ANQGSEA. Trimming took 7 bases from V and 5 from J; bases not matched to a gene: 6. CDR3 DNA: TGCAGCGCCAGAGCGGGAGCGGAGACCCAGTACTTC. Translation: CSARAGAETQYF. The full variable domain, its missing parts supplied by reference TRBV29-1 and TRBJ2-5, is SAVISQKPSRDICQRGTSLTIQCQVDSQVTMMFWYRQQPGQSLTLIATANQGSEATYESGFVIDKFPISRPNLTFSTLTVSNMSPEDSSIYLCSARAGAETQYFGPGTRLLVL.

A word on this clonotype: A read error may be the cause here, since a much bigger clone is one base away. This CDR3 is missing its conserved last phenylalanine or tryptophan, likely due to a read error. The chain couples TRBV7-2 to TRBJ2-2, with 14 positions matching TRBD2. V was pared by 6 bases and J by 3 bases, with 9 bases of the junction left unmatched. Germline V gene sequence: CDR1 SGHTA, CDR2 FQGNSA. The CDR3 sequence is 18 residues long. The CDR3 DNA follows: TGTGCCAGCAGGAAAGGGACTAGCGGGAGAGTATACACCGGGGAGCTGTTTTCT. It encodes CASRKGTSGRVYTGELFS.

Ten or more counts support this clonotype. This chain connects TRBV5-6 to TRBJ2-7; D might be TRBD1 or TRBD2, each matching 6 bases. This CDR3 contains 16 residues. From germline, CDR1 is SGHDT and CDR2 YYEEEE. Trimming cost V 1 base and J 5 bases, with 19 bases left between them. CDR3 sequence (DNA): TGTGCCAGCAGCTTGCTCCGTAGGGGGGCCATAGACGAGCAGTACTTC. It codes for CASSLLRRGAIDEQYF.

The rearrangement links TRBV6-2 or TRBV6-3 to TRBJ1-2; D perhaps matches TRBD1 (5 bases). With 6 bases removed from V and 4 bases from J, the gap between germline ends came to 15 bases. CDR1 is MNHEY and CDR2 is SVGEGT in the germline V gene. The CDR3 contains 14 residues. CDR3 residues: CASRAPGGIYGYTF. DNA for the CDR3: TGTGCCAGCAGAGCCCCTGGGGGGATCTATGGCTACACCTTC.

This clonotype turned up a few times. The chain recombines TRBV28 with TRBJ2-7; TRBD1 or TRBD2 may be the D gene (5 bases each). The CDR3 length is 14 residues. The germline V gene encodes CDR1 MDHEN and CDR2 SYDVKM. V was clipped by 0 bases and J by 0 bases, with 6 bases between them. This CDR3 reads CASSLWGTSYEQYF. The CDR3, as DNA: TGTGCCAGCAGTTTATGGGGGACCTCCTACGAGCAGTACTTC.

This clonotype showed up many times. The rearrangement joins TRBV4-1 to TRBJ2-7, with TRBD2 as a possible D gene (5 bases). CDR3 length: 16 residues. CDR1 is MGHRA and CDR2 is YSYEKL in the germline V gene. V was shortened by 3 bases and J by 0 bases, with 15 bases between the two germline ends. The CDR3 region has the DNA TGCGCCAGCAGCCAGCCCGAGGGCGGCAACTCCTACGAGCAGTACTTC. Its translation is CASSQPEGGNSYEQYF.

This clonotype was observed at least ten times. The chain recombines TRBV10-3 with TRBJ2-6, with TRBD2 matching 7 bases. Germline V gene data show CDR1 as ENHRY and CDR2 as SYGVKD. The CDR3 totals 15 residues. In DNA, the CDR3 is TGTGCTACGAGCCGGGGGGTTGCTGGGGCCAACGTCCTGACTTTC. This translates into CATSRGVAGANVLTF.

The V call is TRBV6-2 or TRBV6-3, the J call TRBJ2-3; D is undetermined. Germline-derived CDR1 and CDR2 are MNHEY and SVGEGT. This CDR3 has 14 amino acids. Trimming took 6 bases from V and 0 from J, leaving 10 bases between them. The CDR3 loop reads CASSRVPSTDTQYF. The CDR3 nucleotides are TGTGCCAGCAGCCGCGTTCCTAGCACAGATACGCAGTATTTT.

About this clonotype: The junction departs from the called germline gene at one end, perhaps through a read error. This rearrangement joins TRBV7-2 to TRBJ2-4, with D tentatively TRBD1 or TRBD2 (5 bases each). Germline assignment: CDR1 SGHTA and CDR2 FQGNSA. The CDR3 contains 17 residues. In DNA form, the CDR3 reads TGTGCCAGCAGCTTCCAAAACGTGGGGACCTCTAAAAACCTTCAGTACTTC. Amino acids: CASSFQNVGTSKNLQYF. Full variable domain (remainder filled in from reference TRBV7-2 and TRBJ2-4): GAGVSQSPSNKVTEKGKDVELRCDPISGHTALYWYRQSLGQGLEFLIYFQGNSAPDKSGLPSDRFSAERTGGSVSTLTIQRTQQEDSAVYLCASSFQNVGTSKNLQYFGAGTRLSVL.

There are many counts of this clonotype. The rearrangement joins TRBV29-1 to TRBJ1-3, with D perhaps matching TRBD1 (5 bases). Per the germline V gene, CDR1 is SQVTM and CDR2 is ANQGSEA. The CDR3 covers 14 residues. Trimming cost V 8 bases and J 2 bases, with 16 bases left between them. The CDR3 spells CSTSGGRAGNTIYF. The CDR3, as DNA: TGCAGCACAAGCGGGGGGAGAGCTGGAAACACCATATATTTT.

In this sample, this clonotype turned up many times. The CDR3 here is CASGLARGSADNEQFF. DNA of the CDR3: TGTGCTAGTGGTTTGGCCCGTGGATCGGCTGACAATGAGCAGTTCTTC. The chain carries TRBV12-5 and TRBJ2-1; D remains ambiguous. CDR1 is LGHNT, CDR2 FRNRAP, per germline. The V and J ends lost 1 base and 5 bases respectively, with 15 bases between them. The CDR3 totals 16 residues.